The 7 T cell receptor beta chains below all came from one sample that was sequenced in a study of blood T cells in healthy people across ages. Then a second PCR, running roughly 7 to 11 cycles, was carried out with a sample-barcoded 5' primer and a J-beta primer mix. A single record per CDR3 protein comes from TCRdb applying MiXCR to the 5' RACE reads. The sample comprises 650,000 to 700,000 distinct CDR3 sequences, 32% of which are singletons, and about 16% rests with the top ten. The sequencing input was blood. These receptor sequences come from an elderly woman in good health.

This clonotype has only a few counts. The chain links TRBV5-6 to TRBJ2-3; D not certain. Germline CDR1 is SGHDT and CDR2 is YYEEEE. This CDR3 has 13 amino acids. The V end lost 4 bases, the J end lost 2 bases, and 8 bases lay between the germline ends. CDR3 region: CASSPSDTDTQYF. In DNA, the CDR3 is TGTGCCAGCAGCCCTTCGGACACAGATACGCAGTATTTT. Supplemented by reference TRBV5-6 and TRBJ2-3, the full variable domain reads DAGVTQSPTHLIKTRGQQVTLRCSPKSGHDTVSWYQQALGQGPQFIFQYYEEEERQRGNFPDRFSGHQFPNYSSELNVNALLLGDSALYLCASSPSDTDTQYFGPGTRLTVL.

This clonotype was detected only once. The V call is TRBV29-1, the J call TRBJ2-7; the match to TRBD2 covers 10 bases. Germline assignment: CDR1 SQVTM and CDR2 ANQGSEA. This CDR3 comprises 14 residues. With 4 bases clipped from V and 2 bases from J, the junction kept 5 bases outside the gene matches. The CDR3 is CSVVSGRAPYEQYF. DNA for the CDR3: TGCAGCGTTGTCAGCGGGAGGGCTCCCTACGAGCAGTACTTC.

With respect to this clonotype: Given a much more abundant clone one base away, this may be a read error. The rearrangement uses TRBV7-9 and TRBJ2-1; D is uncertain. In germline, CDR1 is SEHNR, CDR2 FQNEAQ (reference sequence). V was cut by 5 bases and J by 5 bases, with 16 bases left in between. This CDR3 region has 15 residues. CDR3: CASSGSEIGHNEQFF. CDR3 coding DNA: TGTGCCAGCAGCGGATCCGAAATAGGCCACAATGAGCAGTTCTTC.

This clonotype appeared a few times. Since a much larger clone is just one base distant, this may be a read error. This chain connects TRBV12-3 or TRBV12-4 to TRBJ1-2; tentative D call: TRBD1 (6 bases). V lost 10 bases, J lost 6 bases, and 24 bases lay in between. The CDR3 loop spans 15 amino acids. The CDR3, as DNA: TGTGCCATCAAACCTTACCCCTATTCAGGGGATGGCTACACCTTC. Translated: CAIKPYPYSGDGYTF.

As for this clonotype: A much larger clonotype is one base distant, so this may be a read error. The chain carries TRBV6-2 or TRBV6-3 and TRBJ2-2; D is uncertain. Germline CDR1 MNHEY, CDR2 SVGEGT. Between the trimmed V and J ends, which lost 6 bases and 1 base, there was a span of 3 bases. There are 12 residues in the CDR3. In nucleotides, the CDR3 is TGTGCCAGCAGGGTGAACACCGGGGAGCTGTTTTTT. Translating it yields CASRVNTGELFF.

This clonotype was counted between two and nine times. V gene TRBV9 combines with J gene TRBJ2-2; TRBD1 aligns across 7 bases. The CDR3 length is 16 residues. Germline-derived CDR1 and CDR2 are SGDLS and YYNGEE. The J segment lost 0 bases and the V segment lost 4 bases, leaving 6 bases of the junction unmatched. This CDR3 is CASSRPGTANTGELFF. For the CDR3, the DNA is TGTGCCAGCAGCAGGCCCGGGACAGCGAACACCGGGGAGCTGTTTTTT.

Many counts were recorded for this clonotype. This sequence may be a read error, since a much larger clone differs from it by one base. CDR3 nucleotide sequence: TGTGCCAGCAGTTACAGGGACAGTCGCTACGAGCAGTACTTC. It yields the protein CASSYRDSRYEQYF. V and J are TRBV6-5 and TRBJ2-7, with TRBD1 matching over 7 bases. The trim removed 2 bases at V and 3 bases at J, leaving 4 bases unmatched. This CDR3 spans 14 amino acids. Germline V gives CDR1 MNHEY, CDR2 SVGAGI.